The T cell receptor (beta chain) described here comes from a study of response to subunit inactivated influenza vaccine. A single record per CDR3 protein comes from TCRdb applying MiXCR to the RT-PCR reads. The sample has 600,000 to 850,000 distinct CDR3 sequences, 14% seen once. Study results and caveats: The study's authors posited that every seasonal influenza vaccination enlists few new T cells.

The CDR3 is 15 amino acids. V dropped 2 bases and J dropped 6; count of bases not matched to a gene: 5. In this sample, this clonotype turned up a few times. Its antigen is unidentified. This TCR derives from a man aged 50-60 years who received an inactivated influenza vaccine. The chain carries TRBV12-3 or TRBV12-4 and TRBJ1-1, with TRBD1 matching over 11 bases. The sequenced sample was PBMCs from blood, obtained roughly 2 weeks before vaccination. CDR3 nucleotide sequence: TGTGCCAGCAGTTTAATCGGGACAGGGGGGGCTGAAGCTTTCTTT. It translates to CASSLIGTGGAEAFF.